The 9 T cell receptor beta chains given below trace back to one sample, sequenced in a study of T cells in Graves' hyperthyroidism and ophthalmopathy. Using RNA transcripts as the source, TCR beta CDR3 regions were amplified. Primed by the HTBI set, a first-round RT-PCR was run on the TCR CDR3. One entry per CDR3 protein, called by TCRdb with MiXCR from the multiplex PCR reads. This table has 600,000 to 900,000 distinct CDR3 sequences, around 17% appearing once. Sequenced input: blood. The receptors derive from a man younger than 35 with Graves' hyperthyroidism.

This clonotype was counted a few times. J is TRBJ1-1 and V is TRBV12-3 or TRBV12-4, with D uncertain. Trimming left V 2 bases short and J 3 bases short, with 10 bases between. The CDR3 has 14 amino acids. The CDR3 is CASSLRRIYTEAFF. The DNA of the CDR3 is TGTGCCAGCAGTTTAAGGCGGATTTACACTGAAGCTTTCTTT.

This clonotype was seen at least ten times. This chain joins TRBV20-1 and TRBJ2-1; the match to TRBD2 covers 9 bases. Trimming removed 5 bases from V and 0 bases from J; junction bases left unmatched: 8. Germline loops: CDR1 DFQATT, CDR2 SNEGSKA (reference sequence). The CDR3 totals 16 residues. The chain's CDR3 is CSAEPLSGSSYNEQFF. In DNA form, the CDR3 reads TGCAGTGCTGAACCCCTTAGCGGGAGCTCCTACAATGAGCAGTTCTTC.

In the case of this clonotype: This may arise from a read error, as a much more abundant clone is one base away. V and J are TRBV20-1 and TRBJ2-7; D gene unclear. This CDR3 has 14 residues. V shed 5 bases and J shed 3 bases, with 17 bases lying between them. CDR1 DFQATT and CDR2 SNEGSKA come from the germline V gene (reference sequence). The CDR3 loop reads CSAPGLSGLYEQYF. The CDR3 DNA reads as TGCAGTGCTCCGGGCCTCTCTGGTCTCTACGAGCAGTACTTC.

This clonotype was recorded many times. This rearrangement joins TRBV28 to TRBJ2-7; 9 nucleotides line up with TRBD1. The CDR3 totals 15 residues. V shed 3 bases, J shed 3 bases, and the junction held 6 bases outside the gene matches. Per germline, CDR1 MDHEN and CDR2 SYDVKM. The CDR3 region is CASSLAGQGHYEQYF. The CDR3 region has the DNA TGTGCCAGCAGTTTGGCCGGACAGGGGCACTACGAGCAGTACTTC. Full variable domain (outside the CDR3, taken from reference TRBV28 and TRBJ2-7): DVKVTQSSRYLVKRTGEKVFLECVQDMDHENMFWYRQDPGLGLRLIYFSYDVKMKEKGDIPEGYSVSREKKERFSLILESASTNQTSMYLCASSLAGQGHYEQYFGPGTRLTVT.

Many counts were recorded for this clonotype. The chain employs TRBV7-2 and TRBJ2-3; the D is unclear. The CDR3 is 13 residues long. The germline gives CDR1 SGHTA, CDR2 FQGNSA. Trimming shortened V by 0 bases and J by 5 bases, and 6 bases separated the two germline ends. The CDR3, as DNA: TGTGCCAGCAGCTTAGCGCAACTAGATACGCAGTATTTT. Protein product: CASSLAQLDTQYF.

On this clonotype itself: A read error is possible here, since a much larger clone lies one base away. The rearrangement uses TRBV28 and TRBJ2-3, with a weak D call TRBD2 (6 bases). CDR1 MDHEN and CDR2 SYDVKM come from the germline V gene. V was cut by 10 bases and J by 5 bases, with 19 bases left in between. The CDR3 has 14 amino acids. The CDR3 region is CANTVFYGRDTQYF. The CDR3 bases are TGTGCCAACACCGTGTTTTACGGGAGAGATACGCAGTATTTT.

Many counts were recorded for this clonotype. The chain has TRBV9 and TRBJ2-1, with a weak D call TRBD1 (6 bases). Trimming took off 7 bases at V and 8 bases at J, with 10 bases between the two ends. The CDR3 has 11 amino acids. Germline CDR1 is SGDLS and CDR2 is YYNGEE. Written as DNA, the CDR3 is TGTGCCAGCGAGGGGGAAGATGAGCAGTTCTTC. Its protein product is CASEGEDEQFF.

This clonotype has a handful of counts. The rearrangement links TRBV5-6 to TRBJ2-7, with unresolved D. The CDR3 consists of 15 residues. Germline-derived CDR1 and CDR2 are SGHDT and YYEEEE. V was trimmed by 4 bases and J by 2 bases, leaving 16 bases between them. The CDR3 DNA reads as TGTGCCAGCAGCATCGGGCCTGGGAAGACCTACGAGCAGTACTTC. It specifies CASSIGPGKTYEQYF.

This clonotype showed up many times. This rearrangement joins TRBV28 to TRBJ1-1; TRBD1 aligns across 7 bases. In germline, CDR1 is MDHEN, CDR2 SYDVKM. Losses at the gene ends were 5 bases for V and 4 bases for J; bases not matched to a gene: 4. CDR3 length: 13 residues. The CDR3 sequence is CASSPQGGTEAFF. The CDR3 coding sequence is TGTGCCAGCAGTCCTCAGGGGGGCACTGAAGCTTTCTTT.